One T cell receptor beta chain is described in this entry. Participants spanned ages about 18 to 95 years and resided in some 22 US areas. Participant-reported clinical history was the basis for cohort assignment. Trimming removed 0 bases at V and 0 bases at J, with 12 bases between. This CDR3 is built from 16 residues. CDR1 LGHNT and CDR2 FRNRAP come from the germline V gene. This sample was taken from a study of blood T cell repertoires in COVID-19. Study information: The analysed material was cDNA or gDNA that came from T cells, B-cell-depleted T cells, or PBMCs.

Generated by immunoSEQ multiplex PCR, the TCRdb table keeps only in-frame clones and is missing some. The repertoire holds approximately 170,000 clones, with about 91% as singletons. The chain combines TRBV12-5 with TRBJ2-7; D might be TRBD2 (6 bases). The sequenced sample was PBMCs or T cells enriched from blood (not recorded which). The origin of this receptor is a young woman who had recovered from COVID-19. The CDR3 loop reads CASGLVLSGSSYEQYF. CDR3 in DNA: TGTGCTAGTGGTTTGGTACTTAGCGGCAGCTCCTACGAGCAGTACTTC.